This TCR beta chain was sequenced in a study of Ad26.COV2.S vaccination and SARS-CoV-2 variants. Sample treatment: roughly 20 received Ad26.COV2.S at low or high dose, single or two shots; about five received placebo; per-sample allocation not given. Collection of the samples took place on day 63 after the first injection of vaccine or placebo. Repertoires were generated with immunoSEQ multiplex PCR, while TCRdb's copy carries only in-frame clones and drops some. The sample lists 350,000 to 600,000 clones, around 89% seen once, with under 2% in the top ten. V was shortened by 6 bases and J by 0 bases, with 14 bases between the two germline ends. CDR3 length equals 15 residues. The germline gives CDR1 LNHDA, CDR2 SQIVND (reference sequence).

The TCR originated in a person between 18 and 65 years old who received the Ad26.COV2.S COVID-19 vaccine or a placebo. V gene TRBV19 combines with J gene TRBJ1-1; the D gene is possibly TRBD1 (5 bases). Material: peripheral blood, obtained in a trial of Ad26.COV2.S vaccine versus placebo. CDR3 sequence (DNA): TGTGCCAGTAGACCTCGGGGGGGTCTGAACACTGAAGCTTTCTTT. Its protein is CASRPRGGLNTEAFF.